The 8 T cell receptor beta chains below were found in one sample sequenced in a study of radiotherapy plus CTLA-4 blockade in lung cancer. TCRdb's table, derived via immunoSEQ multiplex PCR, lists solely in-frame clones and lacks some. This table has about 84,000 clones, about three quarters appearing once. The source was peripheral blood, collected from a patient treated with radiotherapy plus ipilimumab. The receptors were gathered from a human donor with non-small cell lung cancer that progressed on radiotherapy plus ipilimumab.

The chain is built from TRBV9 and TRBJ2-1; 12 positions agree with TRBD2. Trimming removed 0 bases from V and 10 bases from J; junction bases left unmatched: 8. The CDR3 totals 16 residues. CDR1 is SGDLS and CDR2 is YYNGEE in the germline V gene. In DNA, the CDR3 is TGTGCCAGCAGCGTAGCATCGACTAGCGGGAGAGGAGAGCAGTTCTTC. This codes for CASSVASTSGRGEQFF.

The V and J genes are TRBV4-2 and TRBJ1-2; 9 nucleotides line up with TRBD1. The J segment lost 3 bases and the V segment lost 5 bases, leaving 7 bases of the junction unmatched. CDR3 length: 15 amino acids. Germline CDR1 LGHNA, CDR2 YNFKEQ. The CDR3 coding sequence is TGTGCCAGCAGCGTAACAGGGGGCGAGGACTATGGCTACACCTTC. Protein: CASSVTGGEDYGYTF.

The CDR3: CASNAYVPGKIYGYTF. As DNA, the CDR3 is TGTGCCAGCAACGCCTACGTACCAGGAAAGATCTATGGCTACACCTTC. J is TRBJ1-2 and V is TRBV5-4; D remains ambiguous. The germline V and J ends were trimmed by 6 bases and 4 bases, with 22 bases remaining between them. Germline loops: CDR1 SGHNT, CDR2 YYREEE (reference sequence). The CDR3 is 16 amino acids.

The genes are TRBV9 and TRBJ1-1, with D possibly matching TRBD1 (5 bases). The CDR3 covers 14 residues. V shed 3 bases and J shed 1 base, with 10 bases lying between them. Looked up from germline, CDR1 is SGDLS and CDR2 is YYNGEE. CDR3 coding DNA: TGTGCCAGCAGCGCCGGGGGACGGAACACTGAAGCTTTCTTT. It specifies CASSAGGRNTEAFF.

V and J are TRBV7-9 and TRBJ1-1, with D tentatively TRBD1 (5 bases). The germline V gene has CDR1 SEHNR and CDR2 FQNEAQ (reference sequence). This CDR3 contains 19 residues. The V and J ends lost 2 bases and 4 bases respectively, with 26 bases between them. This CDR3 is CASSLSRSWEEGRTTEAFF. The CDR3 bases are TGTGCCAGCAGCTTAAGTCGATCTTGGGAAGAGGGGAGGACCACTGAAGCTTTCTTT.

This chain connects TRBV7-6 to TRBJ2-3, with no clear D. The CDR3 totals 12 residues. The V gene lost 5 bases and the J gene lost 9 bases, with 12 bases spanning the gap. Germline CDR1 is SGHVS and CDR2 is FNYEAQ. The CDR3 nucleotides are TGTGCCAGCAGCCGGTGGGGATCCACGCAGTATTTT. This sequence encodes CASSRWGSTQYF.

V and J are TRBV2 and TRBJ2-7, with a weak D call TRBD2 (6 bases). The V gene's germline CDR1 is SNHLY and CDR2 FYNNEI. Deletions cut 11 bases from V and 7 bases from J, with 18 bases between. The CDR3 covers 12 residues. The CDR3 bases are TGTGCCGGGGGGACCGGCCTGGGGGAGCAGTACTTC. Amino acids: CAGGTGLGEQYF. The complete variable domain, with remaining parts taken from reference TRBV2 and TRBJ2-7, reads EPEVTQTPSHQVTQMGQEVILRCVPISNHLYFYWYRQILGQKVEFLVSFYNNEISEKSEIFDDQFSVERPDGSNFTLKIRSTKLEDSAMYFCAGGTGLGEQYFGPGTRLTVT.

This sequence joins TRBV9 and TRBJ2-1; TRBD2 is a possible D gene (6 bases). Between the trimmed V and J ends, which lost 0 bases and 0 bases, there was a span of 10 bases. Germline values: CDR1 SGDLS, CDR2 YYNGEE. The CDR3 length is 16 residues. The CDR3 region is CASSVVAGSSYNEQFF. In DNA, the CDR3 is TGTGCCAGCAGCGTAGTGGCGGGGAGCTCCTACAATGAGCAGTTCTTC.